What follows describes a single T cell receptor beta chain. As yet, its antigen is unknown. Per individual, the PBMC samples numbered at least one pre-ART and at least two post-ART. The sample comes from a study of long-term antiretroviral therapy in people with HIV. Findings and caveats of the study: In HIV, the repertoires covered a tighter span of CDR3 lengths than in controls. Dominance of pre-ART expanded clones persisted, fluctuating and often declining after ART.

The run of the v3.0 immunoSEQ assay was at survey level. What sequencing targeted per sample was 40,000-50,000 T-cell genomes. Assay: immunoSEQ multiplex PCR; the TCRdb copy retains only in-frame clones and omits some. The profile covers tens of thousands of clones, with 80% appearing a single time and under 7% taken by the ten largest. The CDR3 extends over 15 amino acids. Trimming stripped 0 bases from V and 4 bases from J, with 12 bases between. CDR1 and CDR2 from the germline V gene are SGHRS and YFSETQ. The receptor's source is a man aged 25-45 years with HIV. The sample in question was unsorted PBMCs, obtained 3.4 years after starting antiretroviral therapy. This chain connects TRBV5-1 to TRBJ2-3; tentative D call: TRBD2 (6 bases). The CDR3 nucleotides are TGCGCCAGCAGCTTGGCTCTCAGGGAGGCAGATACGCAGTATTTT. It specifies CASSLALREADTQYF.